These 27 T cell receptor beta chains were all obtained from the same sample, sequenced in a study of CXCR3-negative and CXCR3-positive naive CD8 T cells. Study results and limitations: CXCR3-negative naive cells had less hydrophobic TRB CDR3s than did CXCR3-positive naive cells.

Each TRB cDNA library was prepared by 5' RACE (with UMI labels). TCRdb re-called the 5' RACE reads and gives one entry per CDR3 protein, without DNA. Its table records around 160,000 distinct CDR3 sequences. For these TCRs, the target antigens are not known. Sequencing was done on a sample of naive CXCR3+ CD8+ T cells from blood. The subset: CD45RO-CCR7+CD27+CD95- naive CD8+ T cells expressing CXCR3 (TNR3+). Every receptor here comes from a human donor in good health. Some clones in this sample may be carry-over from other donors' samples.

This CDR3 is CASSNDRDYGYTF. The chain couples TRBV7-9 to TRBJ1-2; TCRdb reports TRBD1, a call that lacks DNA to check it against. There are 13 residues in the CDR3. CDR1 and CDR2 (germline): SEHNR, FQNEAQ (reference sequence). Full variable domain (rest looked up from reference TRBV7-9 and TRBJ1-2): DTGVSQNPRHKITKRGQNVTFRCDPISEHNRLYWYRQTLGQGPEFLTYFQNEAQLEKSRLLSDRFSAERPKGSFSTLEIQRTEQGDSAMYLCASSNDRDYGYTFGSGTRLTVV.

The chain uses TRBV9 and TRBJ2-1; no DNA is available, so the TRBD1 call from TCRdb remains unchecked. The germline gives CDR1 SGDLS, CDR2 YYNGEE. The CDR3 totals 15 residues. The CDR3 here is CASSPGGRSYNEQFF.

The V and J genes are TRBV7-9 and TRBJ2-3; TCRdb returns TRBD1, unconfirmable since there is no DNA. CDR3 length: 15 amino acids. Germline V gene lookup returns CDR1 SEHNR and CDR2 FQNEAQ (reference sequence). The CDR3 loop is CASSSPGQSTDTQYF.

The chain carries TRBV14 and TRBJ2-3. The CDR3 runs 16 residues. Germline V gives CDR1 SGHDN, CDR2 FVKESK. The CDR3 spells CASSQGLGASTDTQYF.

V gene TRBV27 combines with J gene TRBJ2-5; TCRdb designates TRBD2, a call that cannot be tested without DNA. The CDR3 runs to 15 residues. Germline CDR1 MNHEY, CDR2 SMNVEV (reference sequence). The CDR3 is CASSRLAGEGETQYF.

V usage is TRBV15 and J usage is TRBJ2-5; absent DNA, TCRdb's TRBD1 call cannot be checked. There are 15 residues in the CDR3. Looked up from germline, CDR1 is LNHNV and CDR2 is YYDKDF (reference sequence). CDR3 sequence reads: CATRERQGSVETQYF.

This chain links TRBV7-3 with TRBJ1-1. This CDR3 is 13 amino acids long. Looked up from germline, CDR1 is SGHTA and CDR2 is FQGTGA. The CDR3 sequence: CASSSATADEAFF.

This rearrangement joins TRBV18 to TRBJ2-7. This CDR3 comprises 15 residues. The germline V gene encodes CDR1 KGHSH and CDR2 LQKENI. CDR3: CASSPQVQSSYEQYF.

The gene calls are TRBV6-1 and TRBJ2-7; without DNA, the TCRdb call of TRBD1 cannot be checked. CDR3 length equals 14 residues. Per germline, CDR1 MNHNS and CDR2 SASEGT. The CDR3 protein is CASNRRRGMDEQYF.

V is TRBV6-6 and J is TRBJ1-1; TCRdb calls TRBD1, which cannot be checked without DNA. The germline CDR1 and CDR2 sequences are MNHNY and SVGAGI (reference sequence). The CDR3 extends over 12 amino acids. CDR3 amino acids: CASSPQGSEAFF.

This chain uses TRBV30 with TRBJ1-1. The CDR3 runs 12 residues. Germline lookup yields CDR1 GTSNPN and CDR2 SVGIG (reference sequence). The CDR3 loop is CAWSLQGSEAFF.

The genes are TRBV5-6 and TRBJ2-2. This CDR3 has 17 residues. Germline lookup yields CDR1 SGHDT and CDR2 YYEEEE. The CDR3 is CASSLASALTNTGELFF.

V gene TRBV14 combines with J gene TRBJ2-1. Germline CDR1 and CDR2: SGHDN and FVKESK. The CDR3 is 15 residues long. This CDR3 reads CASSQEIGAHNEQFF.

The rearrangement joins TRBV12-3 or TRBV12-4 to TRBJ1-4; TCRdb reports TRBD1, a call that lacks DNA to check it against. This CDR3 is 17 amino acids long. CDR3 protein: CASSPRMTDATNEKLFF.

The chain combines TRBV11-1 with TRBJ2-1. The germline gives CDR1 SGHAT, CDR2 FQDESV (reference sequence). The CDR3 has 15 residues. The CDR3 loop is CASSPGPTNYNEQFF.

The chain has TRBV29-1 and TRBJ2-7; TCRdb outputs TRBD2, but without DNA this stays unchecked. The CDR3 spans 17 residues. The V gene's germline CDR1 is SQVTM and CDR2 ANQGSEA. The CDR3 is CSVEDSLAEGGPYEQYF.

This rearrangement joins TRBV28 to TRBJ2-7; lacking DNA, the TRBD1 call made by TCRdb goes unchecked. Germline CDR1 reads MDHEN; CDR2 reads SYDVKM. The CDR3 has 12 amino acids. The CDR3 protein is CATRDPPYEQYF.

The V gene is TRBV14, the J gene TRBJ2-1; absent DNA, TCRdb's TRBD1 call cannot be checked. The CDR3 sequence is 15 residues long. Germline V CDR1 and CDR2: SGHDN, FVKESK. CDR3: CASGHRDSIYNEQFF.

The gene calls are TRBV6-2 or TRBV6-3 and TRBJ1-1; TCRdb calls TRBD1, which cannot be checked without DNA. This CDR3 has 15 amino acids. Looked up from germline, CDR1 is MNHEY and CDR2 is SVGEGT. CDR3 loop: CASSYFQGGYTEAFF.

V and J are TRBV27 and TRBJ1-5; as DNA is missing, the TRBD1 call by TCRdb cannot be tested. This CDR3 is 14 amino acids long. The V gene's germline CDR1 is MNHEY and CDR2 SMNVEV (reference sequence). The CDR3 protein is CASSLQGAAQPQHF.

The genes are TRBV12-5 and TRBJ2-1; TCRdb's D gene call, TRBD2, goes unchecked for lack of DNA. In germline, CDR1 is LGHNT, CDR2 FRNRAP. This CDR3 has 17 residues. This CDR3 is CASGLGIAGALYNEQFF.

The chain carries TRBV20-1 and TRBJ2-7. The CDR3 is made up of 14 amino acids. Germline V CDR1 and CDR2: DFQATT, SNEGSKA (reference sequence). The chain's CDR3 is CSASPFHKSAEQYF.

The CDR3 protein is CASSLEGTEAFF. The V and J genes are TRBV5-1 and TRBJ1-1. Germline V gives CDR1 SGHRS, CDR2 YFSETQ. The CDR3 covers 12 residues.

The chain recombines TRBV23-1 with TRBJ2-5; TCRdb's D call of TRBD1 is untestable without DNA. TRBV23-1 carries the ORF label, with uncertain function. The CDR3 has 15 amino acids. The chain's CDR3 is CASSHRGRERETQYF.

The chain employs TRBV4-2 and TRBJ1-6; lacking DNA, the TRBD1 call made by TCRdb goes unchecked. The CDR3 sequence is 15 residues long. Per the germline V gene, CDR1 is LGHNA and CDR2 is YNFKEQ. CDR3 loop: CASSQERDLIPPLHF.

The J gene is TRBJ2-3, the V gene TRBV4-3; TCRdb reports TRBD2, a call that lacks DNA to check it against. The CDR3 is 14 amino acids. CDR1 is LGHNA and CDR2 is YSLEER in the germline V gene. CDR3 residues: CASSQDKTGPISYF.

The chain links TRBV9 to TRBJ2-7. CDR1 is SGDLS and CDR2 is YYNGEE in the germline V gene. The CDR3 runs to 15 residues. The CDR3 spells CASSVAPGITYEQYF.